These 3 T cell receptor beta chains were all obtained from the same sample, sequenced in a study of cytomegalovirus exposure and HLA in healthy donors. Clones were read by immunoSEQ multiplex PCR, and TCRdb kept only the in-frame ones, dropping some. The data show about 240,000 clones, with 75% to 90% seen just once and 1% to 1.5% held by the top ten. The sample taken for sequencing was PBMCs. The source of these receptors is a woman aged 25 to 39 in good health and CMV-seropositive.

The chain recombines TRBV6-1 with TRBJ2-1; perhaps TRBD1 as D (6 bases). V lost 5 bases to trimming and J lost 0 bases, with 11 bases between them. CDR1 is MNHNS, CDR2 SASEGT, per germline. This CDR3 is 15 amino acids long. The CDR3 here is CASSPDSFSYNEQFF. CDR3 coding DNA: TGTGCCAGCAGTCCGGACAGCTTCTCCTACAATGAGCAGTTCTTC.

This chain joins TRBV27 and TRBJ1-4; TRBD1 is a possible D gene (5 bases). There are 14 residues in the CDR3. V lost 4 bases to trimming and J lost 8 bases, with 14 bases between them. The germline V gene encodes CDR1 MNHEY and CDR2 SMNVEV (reference sequence). The CDR3 coding sequence is TGTGCCAGCAGTTCCCTAGACAGTTCGGAAAAACTGTTTTTT. Amino acid sequence: CASSSLDSSEKLFF.

This chain links TRBV5-1 with TRBJ1-2, with D hard to call. The CDR3 runs 12 residues. The germline V gene has CDR1 SGHRS and CDR2 YFSETQ. Trimming left V 3 bases short and J 3 bases short, with 6 bases between. The CDR3 nucleotides read TGCGCCAGCAGCTACGGAGACTATGGCTACACCTTC. As protein: CASSYGDYGYTF.